This is a list of T cell receptor beta chains from one sample in a study of T cell responses to AZD1222 COVID-19 vaccine. TCRdb keeps only in-frame clones here, not all; method: immunoSEQ multiplex PCR. The sample consists of fewer than 120,000 clones, roughly 90% of them appearing once. The sample here was peripheral blood, taken on day 0 of AZD1222 vaccination. Receptor source: an adult in good health. CDR3s include the opening cysteine and the closing phenylalanine or tryptophan. Each record gives: D gene, V gene, clone size, J gene, CDR3 DNA, CDR3 protein. D genes are given only for firm matches. Not every row has a clone size; where given, it reads once, few, many or a size class.

d_call: -
v_call: TRBV18
clone_size: -
j_call: TRBJ1-1
cdr3_nt: TGTGCCAGCTCACGCCGGGGAGAAGAAGCTTTCTTT
cdr3_aa: CASSRRGEEAFF

d_call: -
v_call: TRBV25-1
clone_size: -
j_call: TRBJ1-1
cdr3_nt: TGTGCCAGCAGTGAGCCCAACACTGAAGCTTTCTTT
cdr3_aa: CASSEPNTEAFF

d_call: -
v_call: TRBV5-1
clone_size: -
j_call: TRBJ1-2
cdr3_nt: TGCGCCAGCAGCTTGGCCACAGCTTCAGACTATGGCTACACCTTC
cdr3_aa: CASSLATASDYGYTF

d_call: -
v_call: TRBV30
clone_size: -
j_call: TRBJ2-5
cdr3_nt: TGTGCCTGGGAAGCCGGGACATCCAAGTACTTC
cdr3_aa: CAWEAGTSKYF

d_call: TRBD1
v_call: TRBV7-9
clone_size: -
j_call: TRBJ1-2
cdr3_nt: TGTGCCAGCAGCTTAGCGCACCGAACCGAGACAGGGGTTGGCTACACCTTC
cdr3_aa: CASSLAHRTETGVGYTF

d_call: -
v_call: TRBV19
clone_size: few
j_call: TRBJ1-5
cdr3_nt: TGTGCCAGTAGTGGCTTGGGGGGTCAGCCCCAGCATTTT
cdr3_aa: CASSGLGGQPQHF

d_call: -
v_call: TRBV3-1/TRBV3-2
clone_size: -
j_call: TRBJ2-7
cdr3_nt: TGTGCCAGCAGCCCCCAAGTCGACGACCACGAGCAGTACTTC
cdr3_aa: CASSPQVDDHEQYF

d_call: -
v_call: TRBV3-1/TRBV3-2
clone_size: -
j_call: TRBJ2-1
cdr3_nt: TGTGCCAGCAGCTCTCACAGGGGGCCGAGCGGGAGAGCGTCCTACAATGAGCAGTTCTTC
cdr3_aa: CASSSHRGPSGRASYNEQFF

d_call: TRBD2
v_call: TRBV3-1/TRBV3-2
clone_size: -
j_call: TRBJ2-7
cdr3_nt: TGTGCCAGCAGCCCTCGGGGAGGGGAGGCCTACGAGCAGTACTTC
cdr3_aa: CASSPRGGEAYEQYF

d_call: -
v_call: TRBV4-1
clone_size: -
j_call: TRBJ1-1
cdr3_nt: TGCGCCAGCAGTCAATTGGACCCAGGTCGGGTTTTCTTT
cdr3_aa: CASSQLDPGRVFF

d_call: -
v_call: TRBV5-1
clone_size: once
j_call: TRBJ2-7
cdr3_nt: TGCGCCAGTCAGGGGGAGGGATACGAGCAGTACTTC
cdr3_aa: CASQGEGYEQYF

d_call: TRBD2
v_call: TRBV7-9
clone_size: -
j_call: TRBJ2-2
cdr3_nt: TGTGCCAGCAGCTCCCGAACGGGAGGAGTCACCGGGGAGCTGTTTTTT
cdr3_aa: CASSSRTGGVTGELFF

d_call: -
v_call: TRBV12-3/TRBV12-4
clone_size: -
j_call: TRBJ1-1
cdr3_nt: TGTGCCAGCAGTCGCGTCTCTAACACTGAAGCTTTCTTT
cdr3_aa: CASSRVSNTEAFF

d_call: -
v_call: TRBV6-1
clone_size: -
j_call: TRBJ2-7
cdr3_nt: TGTGCCAGCAGTGAGATACACCCGTCGGGGCAGTACTTC
cdr3_aa: CASSEIHPSGQYF

d_call: -
v_call: TRBV7-2
clone_size: -
j_call: TRBJ2-1
cdr3_nt: TGTGCCAGCAGCTTAGTCCCAGGATACAACAATGAGCAGTTCTTC
cdr3_aa: CASSLVPGYNNEQFF

d_call: TRBD1
v_call: TRBV9
clone_size: -
j_call: TRBJ1-1
cdr3_nt: TGTGCCAGTAGTAGGGACAGGATAACCAAAGGGAACACTGAAGCTTTCTTT
cdr3_aa: CASSRDRITKGNTEAFF

d_call: -
v_call: TRBV5-6
clone_size: -
j_call: TRBJ1-1
cdr3_nt: TGTGCCAGCAGCATGGACACTGAAGCTTTCTTT
cdr3_aa: CASSMDTEAFF